What follows are 18 T cell receptor beta chains derived from one specimen sequenced in a study of cytomegalovirus exposure and HLA in healthy donors. 13 Jbeta primers and 60 Vbeta primers were used for the PCR. Clones were read by immunoSEQ multiplex PCR, and TCRdb kept only the in-frame ones, dropping some. There are tens of thousands of clones in the sample; around 70% occur only once, and roughly 3% lies in the top ten. Sequencing was carried out using PBMCs. The source of these receptors is a man aged 18-30 years in good health and CMV-seronegative.

This clone was recorded a few times. This chain uses TRBV30 with TRBJ1-1, with D tentatively TRBD1 (5 bases). The CDR3 runs to 11 residues. The V end lost 4 bases, the J end lost 7 bases, and 10 bases lay between the germline ends. From germline, CDR1 is GTSNPN and CDR2 SVGIG (reference sequence). The CDR3: CAWKRGDEAFF. In DNA form, the CDR3 reads TGTGCCTGGAAACGGGGGGATGAAGCTTTCTTT.

This clone was counted a single time. The CDR3 DNA sequence: TGCGCCAGCAGCCAAGAGGGGACAGGGAGAGGGGCCACAGATACGCAGTATTTT. It codes for CASSQEGTGRGATDTQYF. The chain recombines TRBV4-3 with TRBJ2-3; 9 bases agree with TRBD1. The J segment lost 2 bases and the V segment lost 0 bases, leaving 9 bases of the junction unmatched. CDR1 is LGHNA, CDR2 YSLEER, per germline. The CDR3 consists of 18 residues.

This clone was counted between two and nine times. The V gene is TRBV4-3, the J gene TRBJ2-2; D may be TRBD2 (5 bases). Germline V gene data show CDR1 as LGHNA and CDR2 as YSLEER. The CDR3 has 16 amino acids. V lost 4 bases and J lost 4, with 16 bases in between. In nucleotides, the CDR3 is TGCGCCAGCAGCCCCTTCGGGGAATCGGGCACCGGGGAGCTGTTTTTT. Residues: CASSPFGESGTGELFF.

This rearrangement joins TRBV5-4 to TRBJ1-1; tentative D call: TRBD1 (5 bases). V dropped 1 base and J dropped 5 bases, with 9 bases sitting between them. Germline V gene sequence: CDR1 SGHNT, CDR2 YYREEE (reference sequence). The CDR3 length is 13 residues. The CDR3 loop reads CASSLQGGTEAFF. The CDR3 DNA is TGTGCCAGCAGCTTGCAGGGTGGGACTGAAGCTTTCTTT.

This clone was seen more than once but under ten times. The J gene is TRBJ2-7, the V gene TRBV7-2; no firm D call. V lost 5 bases and J lost 0, with 5 bases in between. The CDR3 runs 12 residues. The germline gives CDR1 SGHTA, CDR2 FQGNSA. CDR3 in amino acids: CASSPSSYEQYF. The CDR3 nucleotides are TGTGCCAGCAGCCCTAGCTCCTACGAGCAGTACTTC.

The CDR3 region has the DNA TGCGCCAGCAGCCCGGGACAACCCTCCTACGAGCAGTACTTC. Translating gives CASSPGQPSYEQYF. The rearrangement links TRBV5-1 to TRBJ2-5; D may be TRBD1 (6 bases). TRBJ2-7 explains the end of the DNA better; the J call may be wrong. CDR3 length: 14 residues. The germline gives CDR1 SGHRS, CDR2 YFSETQ.

V and J are TRBV10-2 and TRBJ2-1, with TRBD1 matching over 8 bases. This CDR3 spans 14 amino acids. V dropped 3 bases and J dropped 7; count of bases not matched to a gene: 5. Germline V gives CDR1 WSHSY, CDR2 SAAADI. The CDR3 loop is CASSDFRGRNEQFF. CDR3 in DNA: TGCGCCAGCAGTGATTTCAGGGGGCGGAATGAGCAGTTCTTC.

This clone was observed once. A read error may account for a junction end that differs from germline. V and J are TRBV7-7 and TRBJ2-2; D unresolved. Germline CDR1 and CDR2: SSHAT and FNYEAQ (reference sequence). CDR3 length: 13 residues. CDR3 sequence: CASSYGAVGELFF. In nucleotides, the CDR3 is TGTGCTAGCAGCTACGGTGCTGTCGGGGAGCTGTTTTTT.

This chain connects TRBV5-1 to TRBJ2-5; 10 positions agree with TRBD1. Germline V CDR1 and CDR2: SGHRS, YFSETQ. There are 14 residues in the CDR3. Trimming removed 5 bases from V and 1 base from J; junction bases left unmatched: 2. This CDR3 is CASRGTGVQETQYF. The CDR3 region has the DNA TGCGCCAGCAGAGGGACAGGGGTCCAAGAGACCCAGTACTTC.

This clone was seen only a few times. The chain joins TRBV11-1 to TRBJ2-7; the match to TRBD2 covers 10 bases. From germline, CDR1 is SGHAT and CDR2 FQDESV (reference sequence). This CDR3 has 17 amino acids. J lost 3 bases, V lost 2 bases, and 10 bases had no gene match. The CDR3 spells CASSLRDELAGFYEQYF. The CDR3 DNA follows: TGTGCCAGCAGCTTAAGGGATGAACTAGCGGGATTCTACGAGCAGTACTTC.

The V call is TRBV28, the J call TRBJ2-7, with D perhaps TRBD1 (5 bases). The CDR3 spans 13 residues. Germline lookup yields CDR1 MDHEN and CDR2 SYDVKM. The germline V and J ends were trimmed by 6 bases and 6 bases, with 15 bases remaining between them. The CDR3 is CASRQALRFEQYF. Written as DNA, the CDR3 is TGTGCCAGCAGACAGGCTTTGAGGTTCGAGCAGTACTTC. Full variable domain (missing parts from reference TRBV28 and TRBJ2-7): DVKVTQSSRYLVKRTGEKVFLECVQDMDHENMFWYRQDPGLGLRLIYFSYDVKMKEKGDIPEGYSVSREKKERFSLILESASTNQTSMYLCASRQALRFEQYFGPGTRLTVT.

This sequence joins TRBV28 and TRBJ1-1, with 8 positions matching TRBD1. This CDR3 spans 14 amino acids. J lost 1 base, V lost 5 bases, and 3 bases had no gene match. CDR1 MDHEN and CDR2 SYDVKM come from the germline V gene. The CDR3 reads CASSPGGTNTEAFF. The DNA of the CDR3 is TGTGCCAGCAGTCCAGGGGGCACGAACACTGAAGCTTTCTTT.

The CDR3 nucleotides are TGTGCCAGCAGTTTAGGGCACGGCCAGCCCCAGCATTTT. This codes for CASSLGHGQPQHF. The chain is built from TRBV27 and TRBJ1-5, with D unclear. Germline CDR1 is MNHEY and CDR2 is SMNVEV (reference sequence). The CDR3 runs to 13 residues. V was cut by 2 bases and J by 7 bases, with 9 bases left in between.

This chain uses TRBV7-9 with TRBJ1-3; D remains unclear. V gave up 1 base and J gave up 7 bases, with 14 bases separating them. CDR3 length: 15 residues. From germline, CDR1 is SEHNR and CDR2 FQNEAQ (reference sequence). DNA of the CDR3: TGTGCCAGCAGCTTAGACGCGGACTTTGGGAACACCATATATTTT. It encodes CASSLDADFGNTIYF.

The V gene is TRBV28, the J gene TRBJ2-3; a weak D match, TRBD2 (7 bases). The V end was cut by 9 bases, the J end by 0 bases, with 10 bases between. The CDR3 is 13 residues long. Germline CDR1 MDHEN, CDR2 SYDVKM. Here the CDR3 reads CASGRGSTDTQYF. The CDR3 nucleotides are TGTGCCAGTGGGAGGGGGAGCACAGATACGCAGTATTTT.

This clone was recorded once. V is TRBV2 and J is TRBJ1-1, with a tentative D call TRBD1 (5 bases). The V and J ends lost 3 bases and 9 bases respectively, with 8 bases between them. Germline V gene data show CDR1 as SNHLY and CDR2 as FYNNEI. This CDR3 comprises 11 residues. DNA of the CDR3: TGTGCCAGCAGTGACAACAGGAAAGCTTTCTTT. Residues: CASSDNRKAFF.

The rearrangement joins TRBV7-8 to TRBJ1-5; tentatively, D is TRBD1 (6 bases). V lost 4 bases to trimming and J lost 6 bases, with 22 bases between them. This CDR3 comprises 17 residues. Germline V gives CDR1 SGHVS, CDR2 FQNEAQ. CDR3 residues: CASSSSGRGGQGQPQHF. The CDR3 DNA sequence: TGTGCCAGCAGCTCCTCAGGTCGCGGGGGACAAGGTCAGCCCCAGCATTTT.

This clone was detected a few times. The V gene is TRBV6-5, the J gene TRBJ2-5; unclear D gene. CDR3 size: 14 residues. V was clipped by 0 bases and J by 1 base, with 6 bases between them. Per germline, CDR1 MNHEY and CDR2 SVGAGI. Here the CDR3 DNA reads TGTGCCAGCAGTTACTCGTCCATCCAAGAGACCCAGTACTTC. Its protein is CASSYSSIQETQYF.